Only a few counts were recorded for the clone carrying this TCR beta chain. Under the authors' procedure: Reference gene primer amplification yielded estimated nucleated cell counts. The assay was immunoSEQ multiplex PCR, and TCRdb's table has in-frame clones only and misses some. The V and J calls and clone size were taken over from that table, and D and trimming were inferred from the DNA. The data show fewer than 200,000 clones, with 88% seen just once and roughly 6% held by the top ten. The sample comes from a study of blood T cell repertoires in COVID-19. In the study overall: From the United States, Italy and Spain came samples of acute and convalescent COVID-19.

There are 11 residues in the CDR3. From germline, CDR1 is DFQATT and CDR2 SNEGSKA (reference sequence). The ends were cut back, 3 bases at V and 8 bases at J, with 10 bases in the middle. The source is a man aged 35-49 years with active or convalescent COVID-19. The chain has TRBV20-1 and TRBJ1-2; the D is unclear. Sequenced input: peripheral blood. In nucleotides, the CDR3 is TGCAGTGCTAGGATCCGGTGGGGCTACACCTTC. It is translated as CSARIRWGYTF.